These 8 T cell receptor beta chains were all obtained from the same sample, sequenced in a study of blood T cell repertoires in COVID-19. The assay was immunoSEQ multiplex PCR, and TCRdb's table has in-frame clones only and misses some. The sample contains nearly 50,000 clones, around 86% of which appear only once. Sequenced input: peripheral blood. The receptor source for this set is an older woman with acute or convalescent COVID-19.

The rearrangement joins TRBV6-1 to TRBJ2-1; perhaps TRBD2 as D (6 bases). CDR1 and CDR2 (germline): MNHNS, SASEGT. The CDR3 is 14 amino acids. V lost 2 bases to trimming and J lost 7 bases, with 12 bases between them. The CDR3 sequence is CASSELRRVNEQFF. CDR3 in DNA: TGTGCCAGCAGTGAACTAAGGAGGGTAAATGAGCAGTTCTTC.

This chain connects TRBV28 to TRBJ1-1; TRBD1 agrees at 7 bases. V shed 5 bases, J shed 0 bases, and the junction held 9 bases outside the gene matches. The germline CDR1 and CDR2 sequences are MDHEN and SYDVKM. There are 16 residues in the CDR3. In DNA, the CDR3 is TGTGCCAGCAGTGGGCGTACAGGGGCCCTGAACACTGAAGCTTTCTTT. Encoded protein: CASSGRTGALNTEAFF.

This chain links TRBV5-1 with TRBJ1-1; no firm D call. V lost 5 bases and J 1 base, leaving 12 bases between the germline ends. The CDR3 extends over 14 amino acids. The germline gives CDR1 SGHRS, CDR2 YFSETQ. CDR3 loop: CASSRALGNTEAFF. In DNA form, the CDR3 reads TGCGCCAGCAGTAGAGCCCTCGGGAACACTGAAGCTTTCTTT. Together with reference TRBV5-1 and TRBJ1-1, the CDR3 gives the full variable domain: KAGVTQTPRYLIKTRGQQVTLSCSPISGHRSVSWYQQTPGQGLQFLFEYFSETQRNKGNFPGRFSGRQFSNSRSEMNVSTLELGDSALYLCASSRALGNTEAFFGQGTRLTVV.

This clone was seen a single time. J is TRBJ1-5 and V is TRBV28; D not resolved. Germline assignment: CDR1 MDHEN and CDR2 SYDVKM. The CDR3 totals 18 residues. Trimming removed 5 bases from V and 5 bases from J, with 25 bases in between. In DNA, the CDR3 is TGTGCCAGCAGTCCTAGTCTCTTTTTGGGTTCACTGGATCAGCCCCAGCATTTT. Its protein is CASSPSLFLGSLDQPQHF. Together with reference TRBV28 and TRBJ1-5, the CDR3 gives the full variable domain: DVKVTQSSRYLVKRTGEKVFLECVQDMDHENMFWYRQDPGLGLRLIYFSYDVKMKEKGDIPEGYSVSREKKERFSLILESASTNQTSMYLCASSPSLFLGSLDQPQHFGDGTRLSIL.

The V gene is TRBV5-6, the J gene TRBJ1-2; 7 nucleotides agree with TRBD1. V lost 3 bases, J lost 0 bases, and 8 bases stayed unmatched. Germline V CDR1 and CDR2: SGHDT, YYEEEE. The CDR3 runs 16 residues. This CDR3 is CASSYPGTVTNYGYTF. For the CDR3, the DNA is TGTGCCAGCAGCTATCCCGGGACAGTAACTAACTATGGCTACACCTTC.

The chain recombines TRBV11-2 with TRBJ2-7; 7 nucleotides match TRBD2. CDR1 is SGHAT, CDR2 FQNNGV, per germline. The CDR3 length is 14 residues. Trimming removed 5 bases from V and 4 bases from J; junction bases left unmatched: 8. Written as DNA, the CDR3 is TGTGCCAGCAGCCGGCCGGGGAGGGAGTACGAGCAGTACTTC. Protein product: CASSRPGREYEQYF.

This chain joins TRBV5-5 and TRBJ2-4; TRBD1 might be the D (5 bases). The CDR3 length is 18 residues. Trimming took 6 bases from V and 1 from J, leaving 23 bases between them. Germline V gene lookup returns CDR1 SGHKS and CDR2 YYEKEE (reference sequence). CDR3 residues: CASTSVDLRVLAKNIQYF. The CDR3 DNA follows: TGTGCCAGCACCAGCGTCGATCTCAGGGTATTGGCCAAAAACATTCAGTACTTC.

V usage is TRBV7-9 and J usage is TRBJ1-1; possibly TRBD1 for D (5 bases). Germline V gene sequence: CDR1 SEHNR, CDR2 FQNEAQ (reference sequence). Deletions cut 8 bases from V and 2 bases from J, with 12 bases between. CDR3 length: 13 amino acids. CDR3 sequence reads: CASGRGVNTEAFF. In DNA, the CDR3 is TGTGCCAGCGGGCGGGGGGTTAACACTGAAGCTTTCTTT.